The T cell receptor beta chain described here comes from a study of T cell clonality in common variable immunodeficiency. Study outcomes and limitations: Common variable immunodeficiency TCR beta sequences reportedly had fewer deletions and N-nucleotide insertions. What drives increased CVID clonality needs T cell subpopulation sequencing. Compared with controls, CVID subjects had fewer shared TCRbeta clones.

Sequenced by immunoSEQ multiplex PCR; TCRdb stores in-frame clones only, minus some. This sample carries tens of thousands of clones and no singletons, and 2% to 2.5% goes to the top ten. This clone was seen at least ten times. The target antigen is unknown. The sequence runs out 3 residues before the end of the CDR3; the remainder is reconstructed from the germline J gene. The CDR3 runs 13 residues. The V and J ends lost 1 base and 3 bases respectively, with 7 bases between them. Germline V CDR1 and CDR2: LNHDA, SQIVND (reference sequence). The sample consisted of peripheral blood mononuclear cells. This clonotype was sampled from a person between 18 and 75 years old in good health. This rearrangement joins TRBV19 to TRBJ2-7; D may be TRBD1 (5 bases). The covered CDR3 bases are TGTGCCAGTAGTATAGGGCAGGGCTACGAG. Translated, it gives CASSIGQGYE. From start to end, the CDR3 is CASSIGQGYEQYF.